The present T cell receptor (beta chain) was sequenced within a study of graft-versus-host responses after intestinal transplantation. V dropped 1 base and J dropped 6 bases, with 6 bases sitting between them. This CDR3 has 12 residues. Germline V CDR1 and CDR2: SQVTM, ANQGSEA. TCRdb's copy holds only in-frame clones and misses some; the assay was immunoSEQ multiplex PCR. This table holds 99,000 or so clones, approximately 85% found once. The receptor comes from a human patient who received an intestinal transplant, so some T cells may come from the graft donor. This material consisted of PBMCs, taken 255 days after intestinal transplant. This chain links TRBV29-1 with TRBJ2-2; D may be TRBD2 (6 bases). The CDR3 is CSVEGGAGELFF. The CDR3 nucleotides read TGCAGCGTTGAAGGGGGGGCCGGGGAGCTGTTTTTT.